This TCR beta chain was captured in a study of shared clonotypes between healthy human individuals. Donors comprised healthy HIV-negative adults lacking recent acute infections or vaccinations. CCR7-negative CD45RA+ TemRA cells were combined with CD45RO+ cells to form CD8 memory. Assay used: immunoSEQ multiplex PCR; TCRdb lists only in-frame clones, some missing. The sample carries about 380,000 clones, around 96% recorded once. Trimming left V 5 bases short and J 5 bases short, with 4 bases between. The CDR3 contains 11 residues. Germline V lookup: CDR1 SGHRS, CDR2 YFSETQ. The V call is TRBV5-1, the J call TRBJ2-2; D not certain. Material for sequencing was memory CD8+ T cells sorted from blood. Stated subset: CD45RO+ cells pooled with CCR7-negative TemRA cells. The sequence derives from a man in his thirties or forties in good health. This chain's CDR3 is CASRVTGELFF. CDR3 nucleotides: TGCGCCAGCAGGGTTACCGGGGAGCTGTTTTTT.